The text below deals with one T cell receptor (beta chain). The antigen is undetermined. Only in-frame clones appear in the TCRdb table, and some are missing; sequencing was by immunoSEQ multiplex PCR. The sample lists some 40,000 clones; 80% to 90% were seen once. This specimen comes from a study of OX40 agonist ivuxolimab in advanced cancers. In the study overall: Three patients, one with hepatocellular carcinoma and two with cutaneous melanoma, responded partially. Study-level points and caveats: Within 6 weeks, CD4+ and CD8+ blood T cells expanded clonally at 0.1 to 3.0 mg/kg.

V gave up 4 bases and J gave up 3 bases, with 19 bases separating them. The CDR3 is made up of 16 amino acids. In germline, CDR1 is SGDLS, CDR2 YYNGEE. This specimen was CD4+ or CD8+ T cells sorted from blood, taken in a trial of the OX40 agonist ivuxolimab. The sequence was collected from an adult with an advanced solid tumor such as melanoma, head and neck, liver or kidney cancer. This chain connects TRBV9 to TRBJ2-5; a weak D match, TRBD2 (6 bases). The CDR3 is CASSPLPGTPKETQYF. CDR3 DNA sequence: TGTGCCAGCAGCCCACTCCCCGGGACTCCTAAAGAGACCCAGTACTTC.